The clone carrying this TCR beta chain was observed a single time. Its antigen is not identified. The sample carries other DNA sequences with the same CDR3. The sample is drawn from a study of shared clonotypes between healthy human individuals. Across the study: Researchers assigned three CD4 naive, three CD4 memory, two CD8 naive and one CD8 memory plate to each donor. Whole-study results and caveats: In several donors, roughly 5.2% of naive CD4 clonotypes appeared in common.

There are 15 residues in the CDR3. Germline CDR1 is LNHDA and CDR2 is SQIVND (reference sequence). Germline trimming cut 6 bases from V and 4 bases from J; bases unmatched to any gene: 7. Sequencing used immunoSEQ multiplex PCR; TCRdb keeps in-frame clones, though not all of them. The table shows 650,000 to 700,000 clones, with roughly 91% occurring only once. The study enrolled healthy HIV-negative adults without recent acute infections or vaccinations as donors. This chain connects TRBV19 to TRBJ2-7, with 12 bases lining up with TRBD2. What was sequenced was memory CD8+ T cells from PBMCs. Subset reported: CD45RO+ cells pooled with CCR7-negative TemRA cells. This receptor was identified in a man aged 18 to 35 in good health. Some clones in this sample may be carry-over from other donors' samples. The DNA of the CDR3 is TGTGCCAGTAGCCCACTAGCGGGAGGATCGTACGAGCAGTACTTC. It translates to CASSPLAGGSYEQYF.